One and the same sample provided the 9 T cell receptor beta chains below, sequenced in a study of blood T cell repertoires in COVID-19. The method was immunoSEQ multiplex PCR; TCRdb's version includes in-frame clones alone and lacks a portion of them. The sample has 100,000 to 150,000 clones, around four fifths seen once; the top ten hold 12%. Sequencing was performed on peripheral blood. The receptor source for this set is a man between 60 and 75 years old with acute or convalescent COVID-19.

This chain uses TRBV5-1 with TRBJ2-7, with 8 nucleotides matching TRBD2. The CDR3 runs to 14 residues. V dropped 4 bases and J dropped 2; count of bases not matched to a gene: 5. Germline V gives CDR1 SGHRS, CDR2 YFSETQ. The CDR3 DNA reads TGCGCCAGCAGCCCGCCCGGGAGGGCCTACGAGCAGTACTTC. Its translation is CASSPPGRAYEQYF.

The gene calls are TRBV19 and TRBJ1-4, with 9 bases identical to TRBD1. Germline lookup yields CDR1 LNHDA and CDR2 SQIVND (reference sequence). J was trimmed by 0 bases and V by 5 bases; bases with no gene match: 1. This CDR3 comprises 15 residues. The CDR3 region is CASSRQGATNEKLFF. The CDR3 bases are TGTGCCAGTAGTCGACAGGGGGCAACTAATGAAAAACTGTTTTTT.

The chain combines TRBV7-2 with TRBJ1-2, with a tentative D call TRBD1 (5 bases). There are 13 residues in the CDR3. Germline V gene sequence: CDR1 SGHTA, CDR2 FQGNSA. Trimming cost V 1 base and J 6 bases, with 9 bases left between them. CDR3 DNA: TGTGCCAGCAGCTTAGATGGGGCAGATGGCTACACCTTC. It specifies CASSLDGADGYTF.

This chain uses TRBV24-1 with TRBJ2-3; D may be TRBD1 (6 bases). Trimming removed 6 bases at V and 5 bases at J, with 23 bases between. Germline V gene lookup returns CDR1 KGHDR and CDR2 SFDVKD. The CDR3 is 17 amino acids. Here the CDR3 DNA reads TGTGCCACCAGTCCCGCCCCGAGGCAGGGGTACAGAGATACGCAGTATTTT. This translates into CATSPAPRQGYRDTQYF.

The chain combines TRBV6-1 with TRBJ1-4; tentatively, D is TRBD1 (5 bases). The V gene's germline CDR1 is MNHNS and CDR2 SASEGT. The CDR3 loop spans 15 amino acids. V was trimmed by 5 bases and J by 1 base, leaving 11 bases between them. The CDR3 loop is CASSPRARTNEKLFF. CDR3 nucleotide sequence: TGTGCCAGCAGTCCCAGGGCGAGAACTAATGAAAAACTGTTTTTT.

The chain is built from TRBV14 and TRBJ1-2, with 8 bases matching TRBD1. CDR3 length equals 13 residues. Germline assignment: CDR1 SGHDN and CDR2 FVKESK. V trimming: 5 bases; J trimming: 4 bases; junction bases outside the gene matches: 3. CDR3 coding DNA: TGTGCCAGCAGCTCGGGACAGGCCTATGGCTACACCTTC. This sequence encodes CASSSGQAYGYTF.

The chain employs TRBV27 and TRBJ2-1, with a tentative D call TRBD2 (6 bases). The CDR3 is made up of 16 amino acids. From germline, CDR1 is MNHEY and CDR2 SMNVEV (reference sequence). Trimming cost V 5 bases and J 4 bases, with 18 bases left between them. The CDR3 DNA reads TGTGCCAGCAGTCCCCCTTCGGGAGTGGGTTACAATGAGCAGTTCTTC. Amino acid sequence: CASSPPSGVGYNEQFF.

This clone was recorded once. V is TRBV29-1 and J is TRBJ1-5; no firm D call. Germline V gene lookup returns CDR1 SQVTM and CDR2 ANQGSEA. Trimming shortened V by 5 bases and J by 4 bases, and 15 bases separated the two germline ends. The CDR3 length is 14 residues. In DNA, the CDR3 is TGCAGCGTTTCTGGTAGTAGTAATAATCAGCCCCAGCATTTT. It specifies CSVSGSSNNQPQHF.

This chain uses TRBV11-2 with TRBJ2-7; TRBD2 matches at 8 bases. The CDR3 is 15 amino acids. Germline V CDR1 and CDR2: SGHAT, FQNNGV. J gave up 7 bases and V 0 bases, and 8 bases lay outside the gene matches. The CDR3 DNA reads as TGTGCCAGCAGCTTAGATCAAACGGGAGGGTTGGAGCAGTACTTC. Translating gives CASSLDQTGGLEQYF. Drawing the rest from reference TRBV11-2 and TRBJ2-7, the complete variable domain is EAGVAQSPRYKIIEKRQSVAFWCNPISGHATLYWYQQILGQGPKLLIQFQNNGVVDDSQLPKDRFSAERLKGVDSTLKIQPAKLEDSAVYLCASSLDQTGGLEQYFGPGTRLTVT.